This TCR beta chain comes out of a study of T cell repertoires in cytomegalovirus infection. Study details: Public TCR beta signatures provided an indication of both CMV infection and a matching HLA type. Study-level findings and limits: Dominating the ex vivo response were TCR beta clonotypes that were CMV-specific and HLA-C-restricted.

TCRdb called the reads again in MiXCR, with one record for every CDR3 protein. The profile shows some 170,000 distinct CDR3 sequences, 17% of them singletons. CDR1 and CDR2 (germline): SNHLY, FYNNEI. Trimming pared 1 base from V and 6 bases from J, leaving 11 bases between. There are 14 residues in the CDR3. The table lists this clonotype with a few counts. Its antigen remains unidentified. This clonotype was obtained from a human donor in good health (CMV status not recorded). Some clones in this sample may be carry-over from other donors' samples. The source material was CD8+ T cells from PBMCs. The chain uses TRBV2 and TRBJ2-3; D perhaps matches TRBD1 (6 bases). CDR3 nucleotides: TGTGCCAGCAGTGAAGGTTCAGGGGCCGATACGCAGTATTTT. Translation: CASSEGSGADTQYF.